Listed below are T cell receptor beta chains from one sample, sequenced in a study of blood T cell repertoires in COVID-19. The method was immunoSEQ multiplex PCR; TCRdb's version includes in-frame clones alone and lacks a portion of them. Among 200,000 to 300,000 clones listed, 87% were seen once. Sequencing input: peripheral blood. The source is a woman in her thirties or forties who had recovered from COVID-19. Both conserved end residues are part of each CDR3. Each record gives: clone size, V gene, J gene, D gene, CDR3 protein, CDR3 DNA. D genes are given only for firm matches. Size tells how often a clone was seen (once, few, many) or the class of an expanded clone, and some rows leave it out.

.	TRBV9	TRBJ1-2	.	CASRGLYGYTF	TGTGCCAGCAGGGGACTCTATGGCTACACCTTC
.	TRBV2	TRBJ1-2	TRBD1	CASSGGGAAALNYGYTF	TGTGCCAGCAGTGGAGGGGGCGCCGCGGCCCTGAACTATGGCTACACCTTC
.	TRBV3-1/TRBV3-2	TRBJ2-3	TRBD2	CASSRHTSGAGADTQYF	TGTGCCAGCAGCCGCCATACTAGCGGGGCCGGAGCAGATACGCAGTATTTT
.	TRBV7-2	TRBJ1-2	.	CASSTPGGYGYTF	TGTGCCAGCAGCACCCCGGGCGGGTATGGCTACACCTTC
.	TRBV6-6	TRBJ2-4	TRBD1	CASSRWTGDGLSKNIQYF	TGTGCCAGCAGTCGTTGGACAGGGGACGGTCTAAGCAAAAACATTCAGTACTTC
.	TRBV20-1	TRBJ1-5	.	CSASRDSNQPQHF	TGCAGTGCTAGTCGGGATAGCAATCAGCCCCAGCATTTT
.	TRBV10-3	TRBJ2-1	TRBD2	CAISPGGVSWDNEQFF	TGTGCCATCAGCCCCGGGGGGGTATCATGGGACAATGAGCAGTTCTTC
.	TRBV7-7	TRBJ2-5	.	CASSPRGETQYF	TGTGCTAGCAGCCCTCGGGGAGAGACCCAGTACTTC
.	TRBV7-7	TRBJ2-1	.	CASSPRGGDNEQFF	TGTGCTAGCAGCCCCCGAGGGGGGGACAATGAGCAGTTCTTC
.	TRBV11-2	TRBJ2-1	.	CASSSYIGGATSYNEQFF	TGTGCCAGCAGCTCATATATCGGCGGGGCAACCTCCTACAATGAGCAGTTCTTC
.	TRBV10-3	TRBJ1-6	TRBD1	CAISYGQGSYNSPLHF	TGTGCCATCAGTTATGGACAGGGGTCCTATAATTCACCCCTCCACTTT
.	TRBV6-5	TRBJ2-6	.	CAIVWSGANVLTF	TGTGCCATAGTCTGGTCTGGGGCCAACGTCCTGACTTTC
.	TRBV7-9	TRBJ1-2	.	CASSLWGGVDYGYTF	TGTGCCAGCAGCTTATGGGGAGGCGTCGACTATGGCTACACCTTC
.	TRBV7-9	TRBJ2-7	TRBD1	CASSRATGGGEQYF	TGTGCCAGCAGCCGGGCTACAGGGGGAGGCGAGCAGTACTTC
.	TRBV9	TRBJ2-3	TRBD1	CASRGPGGSTDTQYF	TGTGCCAGCAGGGGACCAGGGGGAAGCACAGATACGCAGTATTTT
.	TRBV19	TRBJ1-2	TRBD1	CASSWWDRGLSGYTF	TGTGCCAGTAGTTGGTGGGACAGGGGGCTTAGTGGCTACACCTTC
.	TRBV5-4	TRBJ1-1	TRBD1	CASSLQGAETEAFF	TGTGCCAGCAGCTTACAGGGGGCGGAGACTGAAGCTTTCTTT
.	TRBV5-6	TRBJ1-2	TRBD1	CASSFLGQGYGYTF	TGTGCCAGCAGCTTCCTAGGACAGGGCTATGGCTACACCTTC
.	TRBV9	TRBJ1-1	.	CASSVASFGTEAFF	TGTGCCAGCAGCGTAGCTAGTTTCGGCACTGAAGCTTTCTTT
.	TRBV11-2	TRBJ1-1	TRBD1	CASSLVRGQAGTEAFF	TGTGCCAGCAGCTTAGTACGGGGACAGGCAGGCACTGAAGCTTTCTTT
.	TRBV4-2	TRBJ2-1	.	CASSQDKARRSSYNEQFF	TGTGCCAGCAGCCAAGACAAGGCGCGGAGGAGCTCCTACAATGAGCAGTTCTTC
.	TRBV4-2	TRBJ1-5	TRBD1	CASSQDSRGQAYQPQHF	TGTGCCAGCAGCCAAGATAGTAGGGGACAGGCTTATCAGCCCCAGCATTTT
.	TRBV6-5	TRBJ1-1	TRBD1	CASSYSTGLLNTEAFF	TGTGCCAGCAGTTACTCGACAGGGCTTTTGAACACTGAAGCTTTCTTT
.	TRBV9	TRBJ1-1	.	CASSVGASGHLFEAFF	TGTGCCAGCAGCGTGGGGGCATCGGGGCATCTCTTTGAAGCTTTCTTT
.	TRBV7-6	TRBJ2-7	.	CASSLPHQKLAQYF	TGTGCCAGCAGCTTACCCCACCAGAAGTTGGCGCAGTACTTC
.	TRBV4-1	TRBJ2-7	.	CASGDKSYEQYF	TGCGCCAGCGGGGACAAGTCCTACGAGCAGTACTTC
once	TRBV5-4	TRBJ1-4	.	CASSPTGSETEKLFF	TGTGCCAGCAGCCCTACAGGCTCGGAAACTGAAAAACTGTTTTTT
.	TRBV20-1	TRBJ1-1	TRBD1	CSASASGTGGRMAEAFF	TGCAGTGCTAGTGCCTCCGGGACAGGGGGCAGGATGGCTGAAGCTTTCTTT
.	TRBV27	TRBJ1-1	.	CASSADKATEAFF	TGTGCCAGCAGTGCGGACAAGGCCACTGAAGCTTTCTTT
.	TRBV7-9	TRBJ1-2	.	CASSPGYSYTF	TGTGCCAGCAGCCCGGGGTATAGCTACACCTTC
.	TRBV13	TRBJ2-7	TRBD2	CASSFSGGYYEQYF	TGTGCCAGCAGCTTTAGCGGGGGGTATTACGAGCAGTACTTC
once	TRBV2	TRBJ1-5	.	CATKGEVNQPQHF	TGTGCCACCAAAGGGGAGGTGAATCAGCCCCAGCATTTT
.	TRBV4-3	TRBJ1-2	.	CASSQDTGSNYGYTF	TGCGCCAGCAGCCAAGATACAGGGAGTAACTATGGCTACACCTTC
.	TRBV10-3	TRBJ1-1	.	CAIRDTQRLDEAFF	TGTGCCATCCGGGACACCCAACGCCTTGATGAAGCTTTCTTT
.	TRBV4-3	TRBJ2-7	.	CASSQDQPGLAYEQYF	TGCGCCAGCAGCCAAGATCAGCCGGGACTCGCCTACGAGCAGTACTTC
.	TRBV27	TRBJ2-5	TRBD2	CASSLLPRGAQETQYF	TGTGCCAGCAGTTTACTACCGCGGGGGGCCCAGGAGACCCAGTACTTC
many	TRBV19	TRBJ1-2	TRBD1	CAGSNRGGSGYTF	TGTGCCGGTAGCAACAGGGGAGGATCTGGCTACACCTTC
.	TRBV29-1	TRBJ1-6	.	CSVGQDPNSPLHF	TGCAGCGTTGGACAGGACCCAAATTCACCCCTCCACTTT
.	TRBV11-1	TRBJ2-7	TRBD1	CASSPMTGGEVYEQYF	TGTGCCAGCAGCCCCATGACAGGGGGCGAGGTCTACGAGCAGTACTTC
.	TRBV3-1/TRBV3-2	TRBJ1-1	.	CASSPFPAGLGGTEAFF	TGTGCCAGCAGCCCCTTCCCAGCGGGCCTCGGAGGCACTGAAGCTTTCTTT
.	TRBV7-6	TRBJ1-6	.	CASSLGWGPDNSPLHF	TGTGCCAGCAGCTTAGGATGGGGGCCAGATAATTCACCCCTCCACTTT
.	TRBV2	TRBJ2-5	TRBD1	CASSGTTGVETQYF	TGTGCCAGCAGTGGCACGACAGGGGTGGAGACCCAGTACTTC
.	TRBV4-3	TRBJ2-7	TRBD1	CASSRLVGQPYEQYF	TGCGCCAGCAGCCGGTTGGTGGGACAGCCCTACGAGCAGTACTTC
.	TRBV7-2	TRBJ1-1	TRBD1	CASREDPRDRGRTEAFF	TGTGCCAGCAGGGAAGATCCCCGGGACAGGGGGCGGACTGAAGCTTTCTTT
.	TRBV7-9	TRBJ1-4	.	CASSPPWAENNEKLFF	TGTGCCAGCAGCCCCCCCTGGGCAGAAAATAATGAAAAACTGTTTTTT
.	TRBV5-1	TRBJ1-2	TRBD1	CASSLEGTEYGYTF	TGCGCCAGCAGCTTGGAAGGGACAGAGTATGGCTACACCTTC
.	TRBV6-2/TRBV6-3	TRBJ2-7	.	CASSSNHLEEGGNEQYF	TGTGCCAGCAGCAGCAACCACCTCGAGGAGGGAGGAAACGAGCAGTACTTC
once	TRBV10-3	TRBJ2-7	.	CAISGHTETYEQYF	TGTGCCATCAGTGGGCACACAGAAACCTACGAGCAGTACTTC
.	TRBV19	TRBJ2-1	TRBD2	CASRTSGGLSSYNEQFF	TGTGCCAGTCGGACTAGCGGGGGGCTAAGCTCCTACAATGAGCAGTTCTTC
.	TRBV7-8	TRBJ1-5	TRBD1	CASSSRDRVLSQPQHF	TGTGCCAGCAGCTCCCGGGACAGGGTCCTTTCTCAGCCCCAGCATTTT
.	TRBV27	TRBJ1-3	.	CASSSSRLGNTIYF	TGTGCCAGCAGTTCTTCCAGACTCGGAAACACCATATATTTT
once	TRBV21-1	TRBJ1-3	.	CASSKSQGASDGNTIYF	TGTGCCAGCAGCAAATCGCAGGGGGCGTCGGATGGAAACACCATATATTTT
once	TRBV10-3	TRBJ1-1	TRBD1	CAISTRDRKLTEAFF	TGTGCCATCAGCACCCGGGACAGAAAACTCACTGAAGCTTTCTTT
.	TRBV5-1	TRBJ2-2	.	CASSVSAVQGTGELFF	TGCGCCAGCAGCGTATCGGCGGTCCAAGGCACCGGGGAGCTGTTTTTT
.	TRBV27	TRBJ1-6	.	CASSFWGGNSPLHF	TGTGCCAGCAGTTTCTGGGGAGGCAATTCACCCCTCCACTTT
.	TRBV5-1	TRBJ2-1	TRBD2	CASSLGLAAGEQFF	TGCGCCAGCAGCCTGGGACTAGCGGCGGGTGAGCAGTTCTTC
few	TRBV9	TRBJ2-1	.	CASSIYNEQFF	TGTGCCAGCAGCATATACAATGAGCAGTTCTTC
.	TRBV30	TRBJ1-1	.	CAWNPTGYTEAFF	TGTGCCTGGAACCCTACAGGATACACTGAAGCTTTCTTT